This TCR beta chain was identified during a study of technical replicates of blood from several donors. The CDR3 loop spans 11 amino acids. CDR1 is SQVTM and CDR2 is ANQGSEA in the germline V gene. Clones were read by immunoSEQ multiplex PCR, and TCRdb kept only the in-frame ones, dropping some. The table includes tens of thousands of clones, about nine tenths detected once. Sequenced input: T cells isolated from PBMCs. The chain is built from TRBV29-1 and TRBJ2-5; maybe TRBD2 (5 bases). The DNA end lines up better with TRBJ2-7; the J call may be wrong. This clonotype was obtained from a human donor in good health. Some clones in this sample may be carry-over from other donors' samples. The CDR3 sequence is CSVESGYEQYF. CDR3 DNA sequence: TGCAGCGTTGAAAGCGGTTACGAGCAGTACTTC.